This T cell receptor (beta chain) comes out of a study of fetal regulatory T cell absence and autoimmunity. Data came from immunoSEQ multiplex PCR; TCRdb stores just in-frame clones and leaves some out. This sample has about 95,000 clones; approximately 79% occur once, and the top ten carry less than 2.5%. General study results and limits: Cord blood and pancreas showed broadly similar TRB gene family usage. Compared with cord blood, pancreas showed oligoclonal TCR enrichment, some clones over 95-fold.

This CDR3 region has 15 residues. Germline loops: CDR1 SNHLY, CDR2 FYNNEI. Trimming at V came to 5 bases and at J to 4 bases, leaving 7 bases not matched to a gene. Comments on this clone: Its antigen is undetermined.

The gene calls are TRBV2 and TRBJ2-1; 8 bases fit TRBD2. This TCR came from a male donor with IPEX syndrome. What was sequenced was pancreas tissue. CDR3 sequence (DNA): TGTGCCAGCAGTTATGTAGCGGGGTTATACAATGAGCAGTTCTTC. This gives the protein CASSYVAGLYNEQFF.